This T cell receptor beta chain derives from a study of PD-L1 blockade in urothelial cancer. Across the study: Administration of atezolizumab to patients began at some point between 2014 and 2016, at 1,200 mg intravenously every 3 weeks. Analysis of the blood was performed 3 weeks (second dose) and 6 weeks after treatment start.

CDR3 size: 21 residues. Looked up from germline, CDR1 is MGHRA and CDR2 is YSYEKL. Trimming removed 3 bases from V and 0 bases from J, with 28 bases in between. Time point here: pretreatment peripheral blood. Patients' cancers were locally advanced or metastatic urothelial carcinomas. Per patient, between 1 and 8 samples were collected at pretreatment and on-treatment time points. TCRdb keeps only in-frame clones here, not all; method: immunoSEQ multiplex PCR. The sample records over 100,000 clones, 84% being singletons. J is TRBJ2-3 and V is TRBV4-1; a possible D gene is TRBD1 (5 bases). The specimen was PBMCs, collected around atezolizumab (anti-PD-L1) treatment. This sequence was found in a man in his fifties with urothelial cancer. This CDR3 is CASSHPSSQGFLETSTDTQYF. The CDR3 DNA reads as TGCGCCAGCAGCCATCCTTCATCCCAGGGCTTCCTAGAAACAAGCACAGATACGCAGTATTTT.